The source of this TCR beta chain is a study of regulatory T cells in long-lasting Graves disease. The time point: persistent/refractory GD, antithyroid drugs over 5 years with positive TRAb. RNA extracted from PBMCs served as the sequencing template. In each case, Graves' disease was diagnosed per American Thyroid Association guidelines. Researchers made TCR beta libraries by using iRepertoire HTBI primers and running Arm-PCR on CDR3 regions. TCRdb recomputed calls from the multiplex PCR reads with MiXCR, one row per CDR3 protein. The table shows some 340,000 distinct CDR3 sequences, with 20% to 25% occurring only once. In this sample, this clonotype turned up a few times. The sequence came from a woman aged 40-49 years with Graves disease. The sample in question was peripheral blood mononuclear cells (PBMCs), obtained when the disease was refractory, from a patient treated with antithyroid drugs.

CDR3 in DNA: TGCGCCAGCAGCCCGGGGTTGGGCTCCAACTATGGCTACACCTTC. It codes for CASSPGLGSNYGYTF. The chain is built from TRBV5-1 and TRBJ1-2; no definite D call. The V end lost 4 bases, the J end lost 2 bases, and 15 bases lay between the germline ends. This CDR3 contains 15 residues. Germline loops: CDR1 SGHRS, CDR2 YFSETQ.